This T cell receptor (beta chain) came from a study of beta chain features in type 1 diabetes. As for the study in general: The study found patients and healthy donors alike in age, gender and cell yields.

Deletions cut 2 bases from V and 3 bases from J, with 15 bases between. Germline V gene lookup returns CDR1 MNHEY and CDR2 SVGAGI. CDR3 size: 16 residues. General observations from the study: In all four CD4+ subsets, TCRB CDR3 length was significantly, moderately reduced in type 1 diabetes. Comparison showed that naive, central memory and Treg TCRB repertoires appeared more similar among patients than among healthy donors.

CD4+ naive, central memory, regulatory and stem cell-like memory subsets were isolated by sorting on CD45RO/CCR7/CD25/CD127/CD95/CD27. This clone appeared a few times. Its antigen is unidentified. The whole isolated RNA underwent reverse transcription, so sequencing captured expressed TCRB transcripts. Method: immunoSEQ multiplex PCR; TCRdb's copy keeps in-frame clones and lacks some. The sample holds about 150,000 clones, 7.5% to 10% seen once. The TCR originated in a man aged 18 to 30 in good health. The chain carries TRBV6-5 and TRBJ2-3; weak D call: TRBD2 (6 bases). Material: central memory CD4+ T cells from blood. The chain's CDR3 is CASSYAGLAGTDTQYF. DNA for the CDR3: TGTGCCAGCAGTTACGCGGGATTGGCGGGGACAGATACGCAGTATTTT.